The T cell receptor (beta chain) described here comes from a study of T cells in Graves' hyperthyroidism and ophthalmopathy. Amplified regions were TCR beta CDR3 sequences from RNA transcripts. Carried out on the TCR CDR3, a first-round RT-PCR used the HTBI primer set. TCRdb passed the multiplex PCR reads through MiXCR, listing each CDR3 protein once. The data show some 690,000 distinct CDR3 sequences, around 16% seen once. Germline assignment: CDR1 SQVTM and CDR2 ANQGSEA. V gave up 1 base and J gave up 5 bases, with 11 bases separating them. This CDR3 region has 14 residues. The TCR sequence derives from a man aged 45-65 years with Graves' hyperthyroidism. The rearrangement uses TRBV29-1 and TRBJ1-4; no reliable D call. The sequencing input was blood. DNA for the CDR3: TGCAGCGTTGAAGTTGCAGGCGGGAATGAAAAACTGTTTTTT. As protein: CSVEVAGGNEKLFF.